The entry that follows covers one T cell receptor beta chain sequence. What it binds is unknown. Using its own MiXCR run on the RT-PCR reads, TCRdb lists one record per CDR3 protein. The sample has 450,000 to 500,000 distinct CDR3 sequences, 11% seen once. These data are taken from a study of response to subunit inactivated influenza vaccine. General study findings and limits: There was a suggestion from the authors that each seasonal influenza vaccination recruits few new T cells.

The V and J ends lost 1 base and 6 bases, in that order; junction bases with no gene match: 6. Germline CDR1 and CDR2: SEHNR and FQNEAQ (reference sequence). The CDR3 contains 15 residues. This specimen was PBMCs from blood, taken roughly 48 days after vaccination. V is TRBV7-9 and J is TRBJ2-1; TRBD2 agrees at 7 bases. This sequence was found in a man aged 50 to 59 who received an inactivated influenza vaccine. DNA of the CDR3: TGTGCCAGCAGCTTAGTGGCGGGAGTAGCCAATGAGCAGTTCTTC. This gives the protein CASSLVAGVANEQFF.